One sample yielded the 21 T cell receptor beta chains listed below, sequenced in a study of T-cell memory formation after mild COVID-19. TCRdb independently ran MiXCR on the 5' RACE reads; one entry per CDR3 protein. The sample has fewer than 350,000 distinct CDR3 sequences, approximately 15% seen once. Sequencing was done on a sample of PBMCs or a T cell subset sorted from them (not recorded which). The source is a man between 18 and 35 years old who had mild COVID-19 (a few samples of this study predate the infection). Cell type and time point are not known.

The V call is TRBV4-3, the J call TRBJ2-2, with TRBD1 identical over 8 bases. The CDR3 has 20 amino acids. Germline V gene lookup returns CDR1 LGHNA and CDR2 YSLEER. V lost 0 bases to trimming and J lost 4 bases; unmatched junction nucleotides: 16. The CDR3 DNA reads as TGCGCCAGCAGCCAAGAAATACCCAGGGGGACAGGAGGAGGCACCGGGGAGCTGTTTTTT. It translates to CASSQEIPRGTGGGTGELFF.

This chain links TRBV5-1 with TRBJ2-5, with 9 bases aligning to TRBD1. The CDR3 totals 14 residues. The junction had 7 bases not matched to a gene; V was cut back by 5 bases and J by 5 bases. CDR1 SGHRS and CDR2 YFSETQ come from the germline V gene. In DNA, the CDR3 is TGCGCCAGCAGATCCGGGACAGGGTCCGAGACCCAGTACTTC. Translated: CASRSGTGSETQYF.

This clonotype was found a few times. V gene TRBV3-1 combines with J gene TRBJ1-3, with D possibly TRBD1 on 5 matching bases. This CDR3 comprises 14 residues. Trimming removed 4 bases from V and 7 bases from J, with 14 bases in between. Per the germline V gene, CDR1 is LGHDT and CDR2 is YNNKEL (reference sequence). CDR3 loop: CASSRAGYGNTIYF. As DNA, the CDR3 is TGTGCCAGCAGCCGAGCAGGGTACGGGAACACCATATATTTT.

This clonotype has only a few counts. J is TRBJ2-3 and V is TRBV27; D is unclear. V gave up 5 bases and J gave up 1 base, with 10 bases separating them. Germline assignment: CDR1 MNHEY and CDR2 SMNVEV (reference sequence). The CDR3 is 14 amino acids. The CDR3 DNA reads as TGTGCCAGCAGTACGATTCTTGGCACAGATACGCAGTATTTT. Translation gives CASSTILGTDTQYF.

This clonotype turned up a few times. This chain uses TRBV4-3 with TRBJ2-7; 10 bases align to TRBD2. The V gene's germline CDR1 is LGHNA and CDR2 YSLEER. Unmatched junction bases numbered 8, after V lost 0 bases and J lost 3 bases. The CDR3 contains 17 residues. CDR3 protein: CASSQESRSGGIYEQYF. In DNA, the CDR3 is TGCGCCAGCAGCCAAGAGTCCCGTAGCGGGGGGATCTACGAGCAGTACTTC.

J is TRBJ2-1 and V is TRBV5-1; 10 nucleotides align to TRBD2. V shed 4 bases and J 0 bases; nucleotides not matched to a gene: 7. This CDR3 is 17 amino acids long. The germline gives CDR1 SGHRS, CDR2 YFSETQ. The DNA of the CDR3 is TGCGCCAGCAGCCTAGGACTAGCGGAGAGCTCCTACAATGAGCAGTTCTTC. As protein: CASSLGLAESSYNEQFF.

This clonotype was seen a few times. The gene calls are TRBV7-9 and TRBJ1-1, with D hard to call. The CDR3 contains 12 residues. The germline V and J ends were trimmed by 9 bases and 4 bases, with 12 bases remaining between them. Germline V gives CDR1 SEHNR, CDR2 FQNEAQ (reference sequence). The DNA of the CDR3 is TGTGCCAGTGGGGTGAGCGGCACTGAAGCTTTCTTT. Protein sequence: CASGVSGTEAFF.

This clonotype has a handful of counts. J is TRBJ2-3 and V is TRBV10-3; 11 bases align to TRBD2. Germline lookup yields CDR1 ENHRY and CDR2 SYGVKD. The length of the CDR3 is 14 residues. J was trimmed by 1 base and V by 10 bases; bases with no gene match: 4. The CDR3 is CATSLAGGTDTQYF. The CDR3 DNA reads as TGTGCCACCTCACTAGCGGGGGGCACAGATACGCAGTATTTT.

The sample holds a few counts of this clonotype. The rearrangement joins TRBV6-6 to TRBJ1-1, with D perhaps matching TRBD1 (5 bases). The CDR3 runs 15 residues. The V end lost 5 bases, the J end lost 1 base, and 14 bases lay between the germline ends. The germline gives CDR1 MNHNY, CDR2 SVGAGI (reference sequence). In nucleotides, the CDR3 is TGTGCCAGCAGTCCCCCGGGGCACGGGAACACTGAAGCTTTCTTT. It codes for CASSPPGHGNTEAFF.

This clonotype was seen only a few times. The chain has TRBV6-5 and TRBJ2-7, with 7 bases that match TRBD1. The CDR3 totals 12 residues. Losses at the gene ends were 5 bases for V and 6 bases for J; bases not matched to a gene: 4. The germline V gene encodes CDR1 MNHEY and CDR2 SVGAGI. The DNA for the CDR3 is TGTGCCAGCAGTCAAGACAGGGTCGAGCAGTACTTC. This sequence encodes CASSQDRVEQYF.

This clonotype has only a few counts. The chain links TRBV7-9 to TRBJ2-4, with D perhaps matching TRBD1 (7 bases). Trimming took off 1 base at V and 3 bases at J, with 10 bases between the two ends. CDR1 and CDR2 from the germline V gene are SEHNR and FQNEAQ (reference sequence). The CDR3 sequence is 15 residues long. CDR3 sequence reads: CASSLGRDSKNIQYF. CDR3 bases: TGTGCCAGCAGCTTAGGGAGGGACAGCAAAAACATTCAGTACTTC. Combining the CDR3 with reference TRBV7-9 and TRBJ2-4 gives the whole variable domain DTGVSQNPRHKITKRGQNVTFRCDPISEHNRLYWYRQTLGQGPEFLTYFQNEAQLEKSRLLSDRFSAERPKGSFSTLEIQRTEQGDSAMYLCASSLGRDSKNIQYFGAGTRLSVL.

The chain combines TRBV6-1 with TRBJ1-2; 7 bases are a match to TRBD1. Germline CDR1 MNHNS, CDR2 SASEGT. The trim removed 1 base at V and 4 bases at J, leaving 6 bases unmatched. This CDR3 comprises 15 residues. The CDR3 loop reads CASSEGDSVSYGYTF. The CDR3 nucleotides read TGTGCCAGCAGTGAAGGGGACAGCGTAAGCTATGGCTACACCTTC.

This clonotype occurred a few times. CDR3 sequence reads: CASSWGSLGPSGETQYF. The CDR3 DNA reads as TGCGCCAGCAGCTGGGGGAGCTTAGGGCCGTCGGGAGAGACCCAGTACTTC. The chain carries TRBV5-1 and TRBJ2-5; D assignment may be TRBD1 or TRBD2 (5 bases each). Looked up from germline, CDR1 is SGHRS and CDR2 is YFSETQ. This CDR3 has 17 amino acids. Trimming left V 3 bases short and J 4 bases short, with 22 bases between.

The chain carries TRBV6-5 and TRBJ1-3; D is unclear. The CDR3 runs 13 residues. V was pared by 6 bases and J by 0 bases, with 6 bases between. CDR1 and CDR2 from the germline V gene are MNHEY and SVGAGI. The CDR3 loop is CASRTVSGNTIYF. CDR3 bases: TGTGCCAGCAGAACAGTCTCTGGAAACACCATATATTTT.

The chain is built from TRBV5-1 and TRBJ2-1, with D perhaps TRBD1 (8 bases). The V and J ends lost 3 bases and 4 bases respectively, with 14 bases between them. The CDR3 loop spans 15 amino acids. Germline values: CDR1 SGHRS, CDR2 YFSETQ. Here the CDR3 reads CASSSDREGYNEQFF. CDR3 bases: TGCGCCAGCAGCTCGGACAGGGAGGGGTACAATGAGCAGTTCTTC. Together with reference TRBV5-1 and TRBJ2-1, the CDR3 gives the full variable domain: KAGVTQTPRYLIKTRGQQVTLSCSPISGHRSVSWYQQTPGQGLQFLFEYFSETQRNKGNFPGRFSGRQFSNSRSEMNVSTLELGDSALYLCASSSDREGYNEQFFGPGTRLTVL.

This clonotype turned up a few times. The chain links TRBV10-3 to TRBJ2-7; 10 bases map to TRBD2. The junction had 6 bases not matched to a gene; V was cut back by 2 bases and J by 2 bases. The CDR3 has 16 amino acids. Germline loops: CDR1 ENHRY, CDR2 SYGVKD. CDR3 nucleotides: TGTGCCATCAGTGAGGGGGGACTAGCGTCGACCTACGAGCAGTACGTC. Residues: CAISEGGLASTYEQYV.

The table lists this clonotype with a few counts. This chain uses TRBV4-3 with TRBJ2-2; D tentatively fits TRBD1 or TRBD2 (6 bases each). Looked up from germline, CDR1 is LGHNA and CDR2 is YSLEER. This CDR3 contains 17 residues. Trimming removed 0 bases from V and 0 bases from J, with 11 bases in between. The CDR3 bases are TGCGCCAGCAGCCAAGAAGGGGGACTCACGAACACCGGGGAGCTGTTTTTT. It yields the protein CASSQEGGLTNTGELFF.

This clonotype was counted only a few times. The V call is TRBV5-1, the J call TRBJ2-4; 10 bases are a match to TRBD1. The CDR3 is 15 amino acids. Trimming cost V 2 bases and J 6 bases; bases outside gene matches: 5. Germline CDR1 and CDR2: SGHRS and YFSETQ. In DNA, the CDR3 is TGCGCCAGCAGCTTAGACAGGGGGCGCGGAAACATTCAGTACTTC. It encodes CASSLDRGRGNIQYF. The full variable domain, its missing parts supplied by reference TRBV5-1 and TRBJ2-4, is KAGVTQTPRYLIKTRGQQVTLSCSPISGHRSVSWYQQTPGQGLQFLFEYFSETQRNKGNFPGRFSGRQFSNSRSEMNVSTLELGDSALYLCASSLDRGRGNIQYFGAGTRLSVL.

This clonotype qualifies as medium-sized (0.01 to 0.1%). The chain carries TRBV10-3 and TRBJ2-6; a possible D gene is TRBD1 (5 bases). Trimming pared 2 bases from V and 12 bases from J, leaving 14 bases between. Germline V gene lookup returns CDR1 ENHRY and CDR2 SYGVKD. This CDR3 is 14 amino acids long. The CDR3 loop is CAISEPRAGFVLTF. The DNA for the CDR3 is TGTGCCATCAGTGAGCCTAGGGCAGGGTTCGTCCTGACTTTC.

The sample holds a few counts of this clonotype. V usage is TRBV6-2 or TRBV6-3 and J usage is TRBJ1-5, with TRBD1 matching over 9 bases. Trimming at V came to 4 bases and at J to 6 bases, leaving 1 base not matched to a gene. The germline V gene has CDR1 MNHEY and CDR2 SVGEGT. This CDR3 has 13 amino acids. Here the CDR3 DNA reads TGTGCCAGCAGTTTACAGGGGGCTCAGCCCCAGCATTTT. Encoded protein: CASSLQGAQPQHF.

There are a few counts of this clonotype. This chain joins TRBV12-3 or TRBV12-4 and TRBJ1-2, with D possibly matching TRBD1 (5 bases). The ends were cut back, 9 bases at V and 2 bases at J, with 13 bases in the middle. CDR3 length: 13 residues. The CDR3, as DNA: TGTGCCAGTCAACAAGGGGACAACTATGGCTACACCTTC. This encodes CASQQGDNYGYTF.